This record concerns one TCR beta chain sequence. Its antigen remains unidentified. V lost 5 bases to trimming and J lost 3 bases; unmatched junction nucleotides: 3. Germline V gene data show CDR1 as MNHEY and CDR2 as SVGAGI. The CDR3 totals 14 residues. This sample stems from a study of cytomegalovirus exposure and HLA in healthy donors. The study's findings and limits: There were some V segments, including TRBV6-2 and TRBV6-3, excluded as indistinguishable.

The PCR made use of 60 Vbeta and 13 Jbeta primers. The assay was immunoSEQ multiplex PCR, and TCRdb's table has in-frame clones only and misses some. The sample has 150,000 to 200,000 clones; approximately 72% are singletons. The TCR was taken from a human donor in good health. Sequencing was carried out using PBMCs. This chain links TRBV6-5 with TRBJ1-3; 8 bases map to TRBD1. The CDR3 protein is CASSPGTGGNTIYF. The CDR3 DNA follows: TGTGCCAGCAGTCCCGGGACAGGTGGAAACACCATATATTTT.